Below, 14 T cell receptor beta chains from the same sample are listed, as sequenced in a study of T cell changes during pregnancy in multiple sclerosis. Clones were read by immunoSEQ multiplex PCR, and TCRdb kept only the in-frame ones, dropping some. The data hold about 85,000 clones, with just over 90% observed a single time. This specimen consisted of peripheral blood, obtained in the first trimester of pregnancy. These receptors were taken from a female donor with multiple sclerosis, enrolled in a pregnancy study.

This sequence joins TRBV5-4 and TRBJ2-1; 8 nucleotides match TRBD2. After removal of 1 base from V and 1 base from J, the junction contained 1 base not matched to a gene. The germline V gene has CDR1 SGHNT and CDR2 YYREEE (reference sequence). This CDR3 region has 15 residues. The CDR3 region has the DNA TGTGCCAGCAGCTTGAGCGGGAGTTCCTACAATGAGCAGTTCTTC. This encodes CASSLSGSSYNEQFF.

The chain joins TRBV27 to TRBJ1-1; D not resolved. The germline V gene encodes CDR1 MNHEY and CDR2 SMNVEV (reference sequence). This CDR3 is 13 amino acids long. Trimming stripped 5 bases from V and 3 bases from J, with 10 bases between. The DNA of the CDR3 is TGTGCCAGCAGTATGACACCTTACACTGAAGCTTTCTTT. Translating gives CASSMTPYTEAFF.

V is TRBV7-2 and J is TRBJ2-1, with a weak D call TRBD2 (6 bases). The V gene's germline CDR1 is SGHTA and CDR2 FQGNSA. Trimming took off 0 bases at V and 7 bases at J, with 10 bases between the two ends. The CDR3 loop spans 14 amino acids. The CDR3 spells CASSLAPGRNEQFF. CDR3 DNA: TGTGCCAGCAGCTTAGCGCCGGGGAGGAATGAGCAGTTCTTC.

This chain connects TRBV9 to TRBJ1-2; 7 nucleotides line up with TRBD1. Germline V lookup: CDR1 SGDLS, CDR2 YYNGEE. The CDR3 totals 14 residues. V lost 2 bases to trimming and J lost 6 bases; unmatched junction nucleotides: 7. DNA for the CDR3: TGTGCCAGCAGCGTCCAGGGGGGTATTAATGGCTACACCTTC. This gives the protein CASSVQGGINGYTF.

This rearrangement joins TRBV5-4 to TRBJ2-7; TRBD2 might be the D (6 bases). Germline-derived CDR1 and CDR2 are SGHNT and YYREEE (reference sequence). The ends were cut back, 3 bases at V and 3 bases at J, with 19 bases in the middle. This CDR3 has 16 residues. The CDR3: CASSSSIIAANYEQYF. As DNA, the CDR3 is TGTGCCAGCAGCTCGTCTATTATAGCGGCGAACTACGAGCAGTACTTC. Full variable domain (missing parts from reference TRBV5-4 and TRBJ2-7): ETGVTQSPTHLIKTRGQQVTLRCSSQSGHNTVSWYQQALGQGPQFIFQYYREEENGRGNFPPRFSGLQFPNYSSELNVNALELDDSALYLCASSSSIIAANYEQYFGPGTRLTVT.

The CDR3 loop reads CASSQVTAGANVLTF. The CDR3 DNA sequence: TGCGCCAGCAGCCAAGTAACTGCTGGGGCCAACGTCCTGACTTTC. This chain joins TRBV4-3 and TRBJ2-6; D gene ambiguous. CDR1 is LGHNA, CDR2 YSLEER, per germline. V shed 1 base and J shed 2 bases, with 6 bases lying between them. This CDR3 is 15 amino acids long.

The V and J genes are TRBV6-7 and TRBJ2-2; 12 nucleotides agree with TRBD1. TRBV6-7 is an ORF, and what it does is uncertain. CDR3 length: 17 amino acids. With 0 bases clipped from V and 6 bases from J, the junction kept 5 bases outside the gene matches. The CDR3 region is CASSYSTGTGGPGELFF. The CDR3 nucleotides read TGTGCCAGCAGTTACTCTACCGGGACAGGGGGCCCCGGGGAGCTGTTTTTT.

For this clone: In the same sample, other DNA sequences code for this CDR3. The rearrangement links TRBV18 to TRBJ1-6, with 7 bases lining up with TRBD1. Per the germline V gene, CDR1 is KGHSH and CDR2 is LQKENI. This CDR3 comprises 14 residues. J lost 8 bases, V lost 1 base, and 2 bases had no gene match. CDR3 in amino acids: CASSPQGADSPLHF. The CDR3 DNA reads TGTGCCAGCTCACCACAGGGGGCAGATTCACCCCTCCACTTT. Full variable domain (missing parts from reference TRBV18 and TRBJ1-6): NAGVMQNPRHLVRRRGQEARLRCSPMKGHSHVYWYRQLPEEGLKFMVYLQKENIIDESGMPKERFSAEFPKEGPSILRIQQVVRGDSAAYFCASSPQGADSPLHFGNGTRLTVT.

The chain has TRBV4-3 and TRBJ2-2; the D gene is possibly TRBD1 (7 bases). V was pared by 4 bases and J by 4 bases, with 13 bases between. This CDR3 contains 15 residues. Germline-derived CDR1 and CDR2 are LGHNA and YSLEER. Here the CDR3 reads CASSPDRDSTGELFF. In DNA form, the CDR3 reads TGCGCCAGCAGCCCCGACAGGGACTCCACCGGGGAGCTGTTTTTT.

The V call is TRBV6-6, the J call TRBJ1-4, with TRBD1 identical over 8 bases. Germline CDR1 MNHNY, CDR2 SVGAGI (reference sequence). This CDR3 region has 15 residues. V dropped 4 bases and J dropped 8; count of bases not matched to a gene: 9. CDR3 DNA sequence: TGTGCCAGCAGTTTCCCGACAGGGGTGGAGGAAAAACTGTTTTTT. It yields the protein CASSFPTGVEEKLFF.

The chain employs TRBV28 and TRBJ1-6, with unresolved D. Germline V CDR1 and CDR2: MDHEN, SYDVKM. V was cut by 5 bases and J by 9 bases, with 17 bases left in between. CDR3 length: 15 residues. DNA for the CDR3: TGTGCCAGCAGTCCAACCGGGAGCCTTGGTTCACCCCTCCACTTT. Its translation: CASSPTGSLGSPLHF.

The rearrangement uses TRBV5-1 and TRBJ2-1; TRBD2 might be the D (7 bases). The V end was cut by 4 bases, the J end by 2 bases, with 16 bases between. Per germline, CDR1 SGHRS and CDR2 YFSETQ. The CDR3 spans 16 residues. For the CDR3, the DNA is TGCGCCAGCAGCCATGCCTCCGGGGGGCCCTACAATGAGCAGTTCTTC. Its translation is CASSHASGGPYNEQFF. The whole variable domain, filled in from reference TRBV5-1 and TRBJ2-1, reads KAGVTQTPRYLIKTRGQQVTLSCSPISGHRSVSWYQQTPGQGLQFLFEYFSETQRNKGNFPGRFSGRQFSNSRSEMNVSTLELGDSALYLCASSHASGGPYNEQFFGPGTRLTVL.

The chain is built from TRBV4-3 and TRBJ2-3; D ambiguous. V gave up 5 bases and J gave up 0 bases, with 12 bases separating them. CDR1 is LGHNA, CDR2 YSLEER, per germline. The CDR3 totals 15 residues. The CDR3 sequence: CASSSVSTSTDTQYF. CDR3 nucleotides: TGCGCCAGCAGCTCTGTCTCCACTAGCACAGATACGCAGTATTTT.

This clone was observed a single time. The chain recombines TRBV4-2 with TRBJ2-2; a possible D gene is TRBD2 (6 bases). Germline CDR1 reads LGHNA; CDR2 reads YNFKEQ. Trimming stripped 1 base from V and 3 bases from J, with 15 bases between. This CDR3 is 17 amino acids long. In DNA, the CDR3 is TGTGCCAGCAGCCAAGTAGGAGGGAGAGGTTACACCGGGGAGCTGTTTTTT. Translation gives CASSQVGGRGYTGELFF.